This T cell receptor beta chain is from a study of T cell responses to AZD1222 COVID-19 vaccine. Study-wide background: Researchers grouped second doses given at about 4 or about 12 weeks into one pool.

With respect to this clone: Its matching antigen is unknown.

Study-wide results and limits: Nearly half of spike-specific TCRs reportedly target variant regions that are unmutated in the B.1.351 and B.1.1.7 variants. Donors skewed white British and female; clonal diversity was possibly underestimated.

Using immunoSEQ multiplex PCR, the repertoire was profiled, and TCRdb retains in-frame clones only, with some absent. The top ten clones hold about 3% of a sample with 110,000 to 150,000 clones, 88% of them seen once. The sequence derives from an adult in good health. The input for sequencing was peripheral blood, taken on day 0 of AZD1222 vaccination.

The DNA of the CDR3 is TGCGCCAGCAGCCAGGACAGAGCCTACGAGCAGTACTTC. Protein product: CASSQDRAYEQYF. The V call is TRBV4-3, the J call TRBJ2-7; the D gene is possibly TRBD1 (6 bases). In germline, CDR1 is LGHNA, CDR2 YSLEER. This CDR3 has 13 amino acids. With 3 bases removed from V and 2 bases from J, the gap between germline ends came to 8 bases.